Each of the 27 T cell receptor beta chains below was sequenced from the same sample in a study of blood T cell repertoires in COVID-19. Only in-frame clones appear in the TCRdb table, and some are missing; sequencing was by immunoSEQ multiplex PCR. The sample holds 350,000 to 450,000 clones; around 87% are singletons and the top ten take 1% to 1.3%. The source material was PBMCs or T cells enriched from blood (not recorded which). Receptors originate from a man aged 30-40 years who had recovered from COVID-19.

V gene TRBV6-5 combines with J gene TRBJ1-1, with D maybe TRBD1 (6 bases). There are 14 residues in the CDR3. Germline CDR1 and CDR2: MNHEY and SVGAGI. Between the trimmed V and J ends, which lost 2 bases and 5 bases, there was a span of 12 bases. CDR3 in amino acids: CASSYGGLPTEAFF. DNA of the CDR3: TGTGCCAGCAGTTACGGGGGCCTGCCAACTGAAGCTTTCTTT.

V usage is TRBV7-6 and J usage is TRBJ2-2; 13 bases align to TRBD2. Germline V gives CDR1 SGHVS, CDR2 FNYEAQ. This CDR3 contains 20 residues. V gave up 2 bases and J gave up 3 bases; unmatched junction bases: 12. The CDR3 DNA is TGTGCCAGCAGCTTAAGTCCGACTAGCGGGAGGACAGACTACACCGGGGAGCTGTTTTTT. Amino acids: CASSLSPTSGRTDYTGELFF.

This chain uses TRBV5-4 with TRBJ1-3; D possibly corresponds to TRBD1 (5 bases). Germline CDR1 and CDR2: SGHNT and YYREEE (reference sequence). The V end lost 3 bases, the J end lost 2 bases, and 9 bases lay between the germline ends. The CDR3 covers 14 residues. In DNA, the CDR3 is TGTGCCAGCAGCTGGAGGGGTGCTGGAAACACCATATATTTT. It specifies CASSWRGAGNTIYF.

The genes are TRBV24-1 and TRBJ1-2; D uncertain. Deletions cut 5 bases from V and 5 bases from J, with 5 bases between. CDR1 and CDR2 from the germline V gene are KGHDR and SFDVKD. This CDR3 contains 11 residues. The CDR3: CATSAPYGYTF. The CDR3 DNA is TGTGCCACCAGTGCCCCTTATGGCTACACCTTC.

The rearrangement links TRBV7-2 to TRBJ1-6, with D perhaps TRBD1 (5 bases). This CDR3 is built from 13 residues. Germline loops: CDR1 SGHTA, CDR2 FQGNSA. V lost 8 bases and J 7 bases, leaving 12 bases between the germline ends. In DNA form, the CDR3 reads TGTGCCAGCGGCGGGACCTCAAATTCACCCCTCCACTTT. It encodes CASGGTSNSPLHF.

The chain recombines TRBV19 with TRBJ2-5; 15 bases agree with TRBD2. The germline V gene encodes CDR1 LNHDA and CDR2 SQIVND (reference sequence). J gave up 4 bases and V 5 bases, and 8 bases lay outside the gene matches. The CDR3 covers 17 residues. CDR3 DNA: TGTGCCAGTAGTCCCGGACTAGCGGGAGGGTTGGGAGAGACCCAGTACTTC. Protein sequence: CASSPGLAGGLGETQYF.

With respect to this clone: At the DNA level, this CDR3 is encoded by other sequences in the same sample as well. The chain couples TRBV2 to TRBJ2-7; TRBD1 is a possible D gene (5 bases). Per the germline V gene, CDR1 is SNHLY and CDR2 is FYNNEI. This CDR3 region has 12 residues. The V end was cut by 4 bases, the J end by 3 bases, with 7 bases between. This CDR3 reads CASSGQNYEQYF. The CDR3 DNA reads as TGTGCCAGCAGTGGACAGAACTACGAGCAGTACTTC.

The chain recombines TRBV28 with TRBJ2-7; D not resolved. Trimming removed 3 bases at V and 3 bases at J, with 6 bases between. CDR3 length: 12 amino acids. CDR1 is MDHEN and CDR2 is SYDVKM in the germline V gene. The CDR3: CASSLSHYEQYF. CDR3 bases: TGTGCCAGCAGTTTGTCCCACTACGAGCAGTACTTC.

The chain uses TRBV19 and TRBJ1-1, with 8 positions matching TRBD1. Unmatched junction bases numbered 7, after V lost 6 bases and J lost 4 bases. The CDR3 runs 14 residues. Germline V gives CDR1 LNHDA, CDR2 SQIVND (reference sequence). For the CDR3, the DNA is TGTGCCAGTAGCGGACAGGGCCTGATCACTGAAGCTTTCTTT. This encodes CASSGQGLITEAFF.

The chain links TRBV4-1 to TRBJ2-1; D uncertain. The CDR3 consists of 13 residues. Trimming removed 1 base from V and 9 bases from J, with 10 bases in between. Per the germline V gene, CDR1 is MGHRA and CDR2 is YSYEKL. CDR3 region: CASSQVEAIEQFF. The CDR3 nucleotides are TGCGCCAGCAGCCAAGTTGAGGCTATTGAGCAGTTCTTC.

V usage is TRBV18 and J usage is TRBJ1-3; TRBD1 matches 7 bases. V dropped 0 bases and J dropped 8; count of bases not matched to a gene: 7. Germline-derived CDR1 and CDR2 are KGHSH and LQKENI. The CDR3 spans 15 residues. CDR3 in DNA: TGTGCCAGCTCACCACCGGAAGGGGGCGGAGACACCATATATTTT. The encoded protein is CASSPPEGGGDTIYF.

V and J are TRBV7-9 and TRBJ2-7; TRBD1 aligns across 9 bases. Germline trimming cut 6 bases from V and 3 bases from J; bases unmatched to any gene: 6. Germline CDR1 reads SEHNR; CDR2 reads FQNEAQ (reference sequence). There are 14 residues in the CDR3. Written as DNA, the CDR3 is TGTGCCAGCAGTCACAGGGGGCGCAGCTACGAGCAGTACTTC. Its protein is CASSHRGRSYEQYF.

V usage is TRBV5-4 and J usage is TRBJ1-1; D not certain. The germline CDR1 and CDR2 sequences are SGHNT and YYREEE (reference sequence). The V end was cut by 0 bases, the J end by 5 bases, with 14 bases between. The CDR3 has 15 residues. The CDR3: CASSLDPPRGTEAFF. In DNA, the CDR3 is TGTGCCAGCAGCTTGGATCCGCCACGGGGTACTGAAGCTTTCTTT.

As regards this clone: Compared with germline, one end of the junction differs, possibly owing to a read error. This sequence joins TRBV28 and TRBJ1-1; TRBD1 aligns across 9 bases. Germline V CDR1 and CDR2: MDHEN, SYDVKM. The CDR3 consists of 11 residues. CDR3 nucleotide sequence: TGTGCCAGCAGAAGCGGGACAGGGCGTTCCTTT. It yields the protein CASRSGTGRSF.

The rearrangement links TRBV4-1 to TRBJ2-7; 12 bases are shared with TRBD2. CDR1 is MGHRA and CDR2 is YSYEKL in the germline V gene. The junction had 7 bases not matched to a gene; V was cut back by 4 bases and J by 6 bases. This CDR3 contains 15 residues. In DNA, the CDR3 is TGCGCCAGCAGCCCAAAGACTAGCGGGAGTTTCGAGCAGTACTTC. This codes for CASSPKTSGSFEQYF.

The chain joins TRBV5-6 to TRBJ2-1; 11 nucleotides agree with TRBD2. This CDR3 has 15 residues. Germline assignment: CDR1 SGHDT and CDR2 YYEEEE. V lost 2 bases and J lost 4; bases outside the gene matches: 2. This CDR3 reads CASSFGLAGYNEQFF. As DNA, the CDR3 is TGTGCCAGCAGCTTCGGACTAGCGGGTTACAATGAGCAGTTCTTC.

The chain joins TRBV28 to TRBJ2-2, with D hard to call. Looked up from germline, CDR1 is MDHEN and CDR2 is SYDVKM. This CDR3 is 14 amino acids long. Trimming pared 3 bases from V and 3 bases from J, leaving 8 bases between. The CDR3 protein is CASSLRSYTGELFF. The CDR3 coding sequence is TGTGCCAGCAGTTTGCGAAGTTACACCGGGGAGCTGTTTTTT.

The genes are TRBV12-3 or TRBV12-4 and TRBJ1-1; maybe TRBD1 (5 bases). The ends were cut back, 6 bases at V and 5 bases at J, with 10 bases in the middle. This CDR3 is 12 amino acids long. In nucleotides, the CDR3 is TGTGCCAGCAGGTCAGGGTATACTGAAGCTTTCTTT. Protein: CASRSGYTEAFF.

The rearrangement joins TRBV10-3 to TRBJ2-3; D call uncertain. V lost 4 bases and J lost 2, with 10 bases in between. Germline assignment: CDR1 ENHRY and CDR2 SYGVKD. CDR3 size: 14 residues. The CDR3 bases are TGTGCCATCAGTGGACGGCTAGACACAGATACGCAGTATTTT. Its translation is CAISGRLDTDTQYF.

The chain couples TRBV21-1 to TRBJ1-2. TRBV21-1 is listed as a pseudogene. CDR3 length: 14 residues. The CDR3 region is CASSIRGENYGYTF. In nucleotides, the CDR3 is TGTGCCAGCAGCATACGGGGGGAAAACTATGGCTACACCTTC.

This rearrangement joins TRBV28 to TRBJ1-5, with D possibly being TRBD1 (5 bases). Between the trimmed V and J ends, which lost 2 bases and 11 bases, there was a span of 16 bases. Germline CDR1 is MDHEN and CDR2 is SYDVKM. The CDR3 consists of 14 residues. The CDR3 loop is CASSLRWTPSAQHF. The CDR3 DNA reads as TGTGCCAGCAGTTTAAGGTGGACACCCTCGGCCCAGCATTTT.

This chain uses TRBV14 with TRBJ1-1; maybe TRBD1 (5 bases). Trimming left V 4 bases short and J 4 bases short, with 13 bases between. This CDR3 has 14 amino acids. In germline, CDR1 is SGHDN, CDR2 FVKESK. The CDR3 DNA is TGTGCCAGCAGCCGGGTCAGGGAAGGCACTGAAGCTTTCTTT. This gives the protein CASSRVREGTEAFF.

The chain employs TRBV19 and TRBJ2-2; 8 positions match TRBD1. The CDR3 spans 13 residues. After removal of 5 bases from V and 6 bases from J, the junction contained 2 bases not matched to a gene. The germline gives CDR1 LNHDA, CDR2 SQIVND (reference sequence). This chain's CDR3 is CASSGQGPGELFF. The CDR3 region has the DNA TGTGCCAGTAGTGGACAGGGACCCGGGGAGCTGTTTTTT.

The chain carries TRBV30 and TRBJ1-4; TRBD1 is a possible D gene (6 bases). Germline values: CDR1 GTSNPN, CDR2 SVGIG (reference sequence). The V end was cut by 5 bases, the J end by 4 bases, with 14 bases between. This CDR3 spans 14 amino acids. The CDR3 sequence is CAWERGTSNEKLFF. In DNA form, the CDR3 reads TGTGCCTGGGAGAGGGGGACTAGTAATGAAAAACTGTTTTTT. Combining the CDR3 with reference TRBV30 and TRBJ1-4 gives the whole variable domain SQTIHQWPATLVQPVGSPLSLECTVEGTSNPNLYWYRQAAGRGLQLLFYSVGIGQISSEVPQNLSASRPQDRQFILSSKKLLLSDSGFYLCAWERGTSNEKLFFGSGTQLSVL.

This clone was seen more than once but under ten times. This chain uses TRBV24-1 with TRBJ2-1; 13 bases are a match to TRBD2. The CDR3 has 19 residues. The germline gives CDR1 KGHDR, CDR2 SFDVKD. The trim removed 1 base at V and 0 bases at J, leaving 5 bases unmatched. The CDR3: CATSDFGTSGESSYNEQFF. DNA of the CDR3: TGTGCCACCAGTGATTTTGGGACTAGCGGGGAGAGCTCCTACAATGAGCAGTTCTTC.

The chain joins TRBV18 to TRBJ2-7; 10 bases are shared with TRBD2. Germline loops: CDR1 KGHSH, CDR2 LQKENI. This CDR3 spans 19 amino acids. With 5 bases clipped from V and 2 bases from J, the junction kept 18 bases outside the gene matches. The CDR3: CASSARTSGATPLTYEQYF. The CDR3 DNA reads TGTGCCAGCTCAGCCAGGACTAGCGGAGCCACACCACTTACCTACGAGCAGTACTTC.

The J gene is TRBJ1-1, the V gene TRBV20-1; TRBD1 is a possible D gene (6 bases). Germline V gene lookup returns CDR1 DFQATT and CDR2 SNEGSKA (reference sequence). The V gene lost 3 bases and the J gene lost 6 bases, with 11 bases spanning the gap. The length of the CDR3 is 12 residues. As DNA, the CDR3 is TGCAGTGCTAGTTGGGACAAGGCTGAAGCTTTCTTT. The encoded protein is CSASWDKAEAFF.